One sample yielded the 5 T cell receptor beta chains listed below, sequenced in a study of cytomegalovirus exposure and HLA in healthy donors. PCR was performed using 60 Vbeta and 13 Jbeta primers. Repertoires were generated with immunoSEQ multiplex PCR, while TCRdb's copy carries only in-frame clones and drops some. In the table there are about 89,000 clones, approximately 79% of which are singletons. The sample consisted of PBMCs. These receptors were obtained from a man in his thirties or forties in good health and CMV-seronegative.

The gene calls are TRBV30 and TRBJ1-1; D is undetermined. The germline V gene encodes CDR1 GTSNPN and CDR2 SVGIG (reference sequence). V was cut by 4 bases and J by 4 bases, with 16 bases left in between. The CDR3 is 14 residues long. This CDR3 reads CAWTPGVLGTEAFF. CDR3 sequence (DNA): TGTGCCTGGACCCCGGGAGTCCTAGGCACTGAAGCTTTCTTT.

This clone was observed a single time. V usage is TRBV18 and J usage is TRBJ2-3; 7 nucleotides match TRBD1. V gave up 3 bases and J gave up 0 bases; unmatched junction bases: 9. The germline gives CDR1 KGHSH, CDR2 LQKENI. CDR3 length: 17 amino acids. DNA for the CDR3: TGTGCCAGCTCACCGAAGACAGGGAGTCATAGCACAGATACGCAGTATTTT. As protein: CASSPKTGSHSTDTQYF. Together with reference TRBV18 and TRBJ2-3, the CDR3 gives the full variable domain: NAGVMQNPRHLVRRRGQEARLRCSPMKGHSHVYWYRQLPEEGLKFMVYLQKENIIDESGMPKERFSAEFPKEGPSILRIQQVVRGDSAAYFCASSPKTGSHSTDTQYFGPGTRLTVL.

J is TRBJ1-1 and V is TRBV29-1; D possibly corresponds to TRBD1 (5 bases). The germline V and J ends were trimmed by 6 bases and 0 bases, with 14 bases remaining between them. CDR1 and CDR2 (germline): SQVTM, ANQGSEA. The CDR3 contains 14 residues. This CDR3 is CSVEGRRMNTEAFF. In nucleotides, the CDR3 is TGCAGCGTGGAGGGACGGCGAATGAACACTGAAGCTTTCTTT.

The rearrangement links TRBV7-2 to TRBJ1-1; possibly TRBD1 for D (6 bases). The germline gives CDR1 SGHTA, CDR2 FQGNSA. The CDR3 runs to 16 residues. With 5 bases removed from V and 0 bases from J, the gap between germline ends came to 16 bases. In DNA, the CDR3 is TGTGCCAGCAGCCCCAGGGGTAGACAGGTGAACACTGAAGCTTTCTTT. Translation gives CASSPRGRQVNTEAFF.

The rearrangement links TRBV5-6 to TRBJ2-4, with TRBD1 matching 7 bases. The germline gives CDR1 SGHDT, CDR2 YYEEEE. The CDR3 has 16 amino acids. V gave up 4 bases and J gave up 2 bases; unmatched junction bases: 9. The CDR3 loop is CASSQTGDMTKNIQYF. In DNA form, the CDR3 reads TGTGCCAGCAGCCAAACAGGGGATATGACCAAAAACATTCAGTACTTC.